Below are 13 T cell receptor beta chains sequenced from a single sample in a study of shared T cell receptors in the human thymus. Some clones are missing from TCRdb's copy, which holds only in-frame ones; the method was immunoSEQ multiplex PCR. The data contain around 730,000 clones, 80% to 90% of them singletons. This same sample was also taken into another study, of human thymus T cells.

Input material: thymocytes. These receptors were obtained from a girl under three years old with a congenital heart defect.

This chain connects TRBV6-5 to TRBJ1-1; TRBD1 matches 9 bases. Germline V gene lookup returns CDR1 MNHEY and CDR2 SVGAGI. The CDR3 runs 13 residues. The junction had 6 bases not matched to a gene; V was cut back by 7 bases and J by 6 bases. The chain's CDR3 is CASTPGQGAEAFF. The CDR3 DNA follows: TGTGCCAGCACCCCGGGACAGGGCGCTGAAGCTTTCTTT.

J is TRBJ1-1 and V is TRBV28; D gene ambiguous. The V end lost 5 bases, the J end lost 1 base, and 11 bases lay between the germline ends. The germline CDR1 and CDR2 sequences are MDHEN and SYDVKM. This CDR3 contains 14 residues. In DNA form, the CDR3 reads TGTGCCAGCAGTGGTGGACTGGGGAACACTGAAGCTTTCTTT. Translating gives CASSGGLGNTEAFF.

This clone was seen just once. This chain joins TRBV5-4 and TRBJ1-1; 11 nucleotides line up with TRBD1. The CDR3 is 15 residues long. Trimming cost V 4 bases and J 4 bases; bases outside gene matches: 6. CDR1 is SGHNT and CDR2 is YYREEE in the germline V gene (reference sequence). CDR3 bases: TGTGCCAGCAGCCGAGGACAGGGGGCGAGCACTGAAGCTTTCTTT. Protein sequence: CASSRGQGASTEAFF.

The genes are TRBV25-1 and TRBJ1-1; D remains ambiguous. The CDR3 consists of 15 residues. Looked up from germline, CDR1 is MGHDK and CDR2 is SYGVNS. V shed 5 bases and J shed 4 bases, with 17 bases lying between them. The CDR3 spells CASSFFLAGFTEAFF. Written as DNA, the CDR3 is TGTGCCAGCAGTTTCTTCCTAGCTGGGTTCACTGAAGCTTTCTTT.

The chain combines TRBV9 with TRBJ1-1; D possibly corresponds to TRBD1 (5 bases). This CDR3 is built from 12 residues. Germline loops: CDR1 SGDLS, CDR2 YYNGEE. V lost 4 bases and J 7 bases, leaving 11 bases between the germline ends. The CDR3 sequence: CASSRQGLEAFF. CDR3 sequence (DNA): TGTGCCAGCAGCCGGCAGGGACTTGAAGCTTTCTTT.

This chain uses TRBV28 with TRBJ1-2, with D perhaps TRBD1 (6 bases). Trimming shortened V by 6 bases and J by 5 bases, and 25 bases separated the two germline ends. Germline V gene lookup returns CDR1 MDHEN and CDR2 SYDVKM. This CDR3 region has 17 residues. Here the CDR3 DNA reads TGTGCCAGCAGCCGCGCACTTAGCGGTGGGGGGGCTTATGGCTACACCTTC. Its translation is CASSRALSGGGAYGYTF.

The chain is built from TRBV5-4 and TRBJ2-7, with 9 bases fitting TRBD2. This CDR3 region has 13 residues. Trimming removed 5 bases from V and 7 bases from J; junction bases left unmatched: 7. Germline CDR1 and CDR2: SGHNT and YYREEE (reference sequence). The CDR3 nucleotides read TGTGCCAGCAGAAAGAGGCTAGCGGGGGAGCAGTACTTC. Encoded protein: CASRKRLAGEQYF.

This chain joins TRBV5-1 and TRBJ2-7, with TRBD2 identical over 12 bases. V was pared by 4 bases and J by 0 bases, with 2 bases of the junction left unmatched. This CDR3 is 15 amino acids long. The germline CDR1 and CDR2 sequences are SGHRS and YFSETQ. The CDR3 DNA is TGCGCCAGCAGCAGGACTAGCGGGAACTCCTACGAGCAGTACTTC. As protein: CASSRTSGNSYEQYF. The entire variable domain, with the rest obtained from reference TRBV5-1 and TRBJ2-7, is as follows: KAGVTQTPRYLIKTRGQQVTLSCSPISGHRSVSWYQQTPGQGLQFLFEYFSETQRNKGNFPGRFSGRQFSNSRSEMNVSTLELGDSALYLCASSRTSGNSYEQYFGPGTRLTVT.

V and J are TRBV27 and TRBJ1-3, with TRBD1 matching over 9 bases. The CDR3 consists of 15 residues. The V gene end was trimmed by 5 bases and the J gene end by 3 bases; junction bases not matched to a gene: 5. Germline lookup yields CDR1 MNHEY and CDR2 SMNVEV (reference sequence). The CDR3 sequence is CASSRQGDSGNTIYF. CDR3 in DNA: TGTGCCAGCAGTCGACAGGGGGATAGTGGAAACACCATATATTTT.

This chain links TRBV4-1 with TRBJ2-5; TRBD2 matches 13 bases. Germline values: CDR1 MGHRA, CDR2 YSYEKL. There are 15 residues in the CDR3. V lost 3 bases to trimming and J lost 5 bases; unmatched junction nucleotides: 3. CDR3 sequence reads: CASSQGTSGAETQYF. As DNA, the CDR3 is TGCGCCAGCAGCCAGGGGACTAGCGGGGCGGAGACCCAGTACTTC.

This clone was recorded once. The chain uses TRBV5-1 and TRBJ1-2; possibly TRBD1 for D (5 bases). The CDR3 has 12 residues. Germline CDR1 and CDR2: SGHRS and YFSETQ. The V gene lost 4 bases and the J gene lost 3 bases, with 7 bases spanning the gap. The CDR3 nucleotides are TGCGCCAGCAGCCCCAGGGACTATGGCTACACCTTC. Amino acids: CASSPRDYGYTF.

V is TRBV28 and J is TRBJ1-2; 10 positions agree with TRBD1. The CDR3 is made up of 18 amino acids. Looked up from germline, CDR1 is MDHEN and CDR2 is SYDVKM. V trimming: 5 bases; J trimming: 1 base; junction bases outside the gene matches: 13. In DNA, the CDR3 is TGTGCCAGCAGTCCCCCGGGCCAGACAGGGGGCGGTAACTATGGCTACACCTTC. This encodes CASSPPGQTGGGNYGYTF.

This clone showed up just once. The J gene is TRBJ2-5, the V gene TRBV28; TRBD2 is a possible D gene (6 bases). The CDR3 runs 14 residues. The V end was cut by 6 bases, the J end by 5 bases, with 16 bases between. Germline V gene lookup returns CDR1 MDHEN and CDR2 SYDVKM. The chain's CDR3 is CASRKGTLGETQYF. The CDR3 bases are TGTGCCAGCAGGAAAGGGACTTTGGGGGAGACCCAGTACTTC.